A single sample is the source of the 28 T cell receptor beta chains below, sequenced in a study of neoadjuvant anti-PD-1 for oral cavity cancer. The data were produced by immunoSEQ multiplex PCR, yet TCRdb's version contains in-frame clones alone and is incomplete. The sample yields 20,000 to 25,000 clones, 25% to 35% seen once. Time point meaning: after neoadjuvant nivolumab, at surgical resection. The sample in question was tumor tissue, obtained after nivolumab (anti-PD-1) treatment. The source is a person between 40 and 85 years old with oral cavity squamous cell carcinoma.

By its share, this clone is large. V usage is TRBV2 and J usage is TRBJ1-5; tentatively, D is TRBD1 (5 bases). The germline V and J ends were trimmed by 4 bases and 6 bases, with 13 bases remaining between them. Per the germline V gene, CDR1 is SNHLY and CDR2 is FYNNEI. The CDR3 contains 14 residues. The CDR3 region has the DNA TGTGCCAGCAGTGGTCAGGGAAGGAGTCAGCCCCAGCATTTT. It codes for CASSGQGRSQPQHF.

This sequence joins TRBV29-1 and TRBJ2-3; 10 nucleotides agree with TRBD1. The CDR3 runs to 14 residues. Germline loops: CDR1 SQVTM, CDR2 ANQGSEA. The V segment lost 7 bases and the J segment 1 base; nucleotides outside the gene matches: 5. This CDR3 is CSGTGTGGTDTQYF. DNA for the CDR3: TGCAGCGGCACCGGGACAGGGGGCACAGATACGCAGTATTTT.

This clone has just a few counts. The chain couples TRBV6-5 to TRBJ2-7; TRBD1 matches at 9 bases. Germline V gene sequence: CDR1 MNHEY, CDR2 SVGAGI. The CDR3 contains 15 residues. The V and J ends lost 0 bases and 3 bases, in that order; junction bases with no gene match: 3. CDR3 nucleotide sequence: TGTGCCAGCAGTTACTCGTTGACAGGGGGCTACGAGCAGTACTTC. Protein: CASSYSLTGGYEQYF.

The CDR3 nucleotides are TGTGCCAGCAGTTTCAACACCGGGGAGCTGTTTTTT. This sequence encodes CASSFNTGELFF. The genes are TRBV27 and TRBJ2-2; no clear D gene. Germline values: CDR1 MNHEY, CDR2 SMNVEV (reference sequence). This CDR3 spans 12 amino acids. Trimming left V 3 bases short and J 2 bases short, with 1 base between.

In its sample, this clone was seen a few times. V usage is TRBV29-1 and J usage is TRBJ1-2; 7 nucleotides line up with TRBD1. The J segment lost 6 bases and the V segment lost 4 bases, leaving 8 bases of the junction unmatched. This CDR3 has 13 residues. Per germline, CDR1 SQVTM and CDR2 ANQGSEA. The CDR3, as DNA: TGCAGCGTTGGCTACGACAGGGCGAATGGCTACACCTTC. It specifies CSVGYDRANGYTF.

This clone has ten or more counts. This chain uses TRBV4-1 with TRBJ2-5, with D unresolved. The CDR3 is made up of 15 amino acids. The V end lost 0 bases, the J end lost 5 bases, and 13 bases lay between the germline ends. Germline V gene sequence: CDR1 MGHRA, CDR2 YSYEKL. The CDR3 DNA follows: TGCGCCAGCAGCCAAGATCTTAGTATCGCCGAGACCCAGTACTTC. Protein product: CASSQDLSIAETQYF.

The J gene is TRBJ1-2, the V gene TRBV5-1; D is ambiguous. This CDR3 region has 15 residues. The germline V gene encodes CDR1 SGHRS and CDR2 YFSETQ. Trimming left V 0 bases short and J 5 bases short, with 14 bases between. For the CDR3, the DNA is TGCGCCAGCAGCTTGGGGACCCCGGGAGGGTATGGCTACACCTTC. It codes for CASSLGTPGGYGYTF.

V usage is TRBV29-1 and J usage is TRBJ1-2, with D hard to call. Germline CDR1 and CDR2: SQVTM and ANQGSEA. V shed 5 bases and J shed 8 bases, with 12 bases lying between them. The CDR3 runs to 11 residues. The CDR3 sequence is CSVLSLRGYTF. The CDR3 nucleotides are TGCAGCGTTCTCTCCTTACGAGGCTACACCTTC.

The V call is TRBV19, the J call TRBJ1-1; D is unresolved. V was shortened by 2 bases and J by 5 bases, with 15 bases between the two germline ends. Germline V CDR1 and CDR2: LNHDA, SQIVND (reference sequence). This CDR3 is built from 15 residues. This CDR3 reads CASSIRAGGETEAFF. The CDR3 coding sequence is TGTGCCAGTAGTATAAGGGCGGGTGGGGAGACTGAAGCTTTCTTT.

The V gene is TRBV9, the J gene TRBJ2-1; the match to TRBD2 covers 7 bases. Per the germline V gene, CDR1 is SGDLS and CDR2 is YYNGEE. The V and J ends lost 0 bases and 4 bases, in that order; junction bases with no gene match: 10. The CDR3 is 17 amino acids. The CDR3: CASSVEVGLAAYNEQFF. CDR3 DNA sequence: TGTGCCAGCAGCGTAGAGGTCGGGCTAGCGGCATACAATGAGCAGTTCTTC.

The gene calls are TRBV27 and TRBJ2-1; D remains ambiguous. The CDR3 loop spans 15 amino acids. Germline CDR1 and CDR2: MNHEY and SMNVEV (reference sequence). Trimming removed 2 bases at V and 3 bases at J, with 11 bases between. CDR3 nucleotide sequence: TGTGCCAGCAGTTTAGGGCCCCGGCGCTACAATGAGCAGTTCTTC. This codes for CASSLGPRRYNEQFF.

This clone came up a few times. This chain links TRBV4-2 with TRBJ2-1; D is possibly TRBD2 (6 bases). Germline V gene lookup returns CDR1 LGHNA and CDR2 YNFKEQ. V gave up 1 base and J gave up 0 bases, with 10 bases separating them. The CDR3 runs 16 residues. The CDR3 here is CASSQGLASSYNEQFF. The CDR3 DNA is TGTGCCAGCAGCCAAGGGCTAGCGAGCTCCTACAATGAGCAGTTCTTC.

The chain uses TRBV7-9 and TRBJ2-7; TRBD2 might be the D (5 bases). The germline V and J ends were trimmed by 5 bases and 3 bases, with 8 bases remaining between them. From germline, CDR1 is SEHNR and CDR2 FQNEAQ (reference sequence). The CDR3 sequence is 12 residues long. CDR3 protein: CASSPTSYEQYF. The DNA of the CDR3 is TGTGCCAGCAGCCCTACTAGCTACGAGCAGTACTTC.

This clone is termed medium-sized. The V call is TRBV6-5, the J call TRBJ2-7, with TRBD1 matching over 7 bases. V lost 4 bases to trimming and J lost 3 bases; unmatched junction nucleotides: 3. Looked up from germline, CDR1 is MNHEY and CDR2 is SVGAGI. The CDR3 has 13 residues. The CDR3 bases are TGTGCCAGCAGTTGGGCAGGGGGCTACGAGCAGTACTTC. Amino acids: CASSWAGGYEQYF.

The V gene is TRBV5-1, the J gene TRBJ2-2, with D unresolved. Trimming removed 0 bases at V and 0 bases at J, with 6 bases between. The length of the CDR3 is 15 residues. The germline V gene encodes CDR1 SGHRS and CDR2 YFSETQ. CDR3 DNA sequence: TGCGCCAGCAGCTTGGGTCTTTCGAACACCGGGGAGCTGTTTTTT. Translation gives CASSLGLSNTGELFF.

This clone came up a few times. V usage is TRBV6-1 and J usage is TRBJ2-3; the D gene could be TRBD1 or TRBD2 (6 bases each). This CDR3 has 14 residues. CDR1 MNHNS and CDR2 SASEGT come from the germline V gene. Trimming left V 6 bases short and J 2 bases short, with 12 bases between. In DNA, the CDR3 is TGTGCCAGCAGAGGGGGGCCTATCACAGATACGCAGTATTTT. This translates into CASRGGPITDTQYF.

This clone was picked up a small number of times. J is TRBJ1-2 and V is TRBV5-1; 9 nucleotides match TRBD1. Germline values: CDR1 SGHRS, CDR2 YFSETQ. The V gene end was trimmed by 0 bases and the J gene end by 10 bases; junction bases not matched to a gene: 7. The CDR3 consists of 14 residues. CDR3: CASSLEWDRADYTF. The CDR3 DNA sequence: TGCGCCAGCAGCTTGGAATGGGACAGGGCGGACTACACCTTC.

The chain has TRBV6-5 and TRBJ1-3, with 8 bases identical to TRBD1. After removal of 5 bases from V and 3 bases from J, the junction contained 6 bases not matched to a gene. Germline V lookup: CDR1 MNHEY, CDR2 SVGAGI. The CDR3 runs 15 residues. This CDR3 reads CASSQQGGIGNTIYF. CDR3 bases: TGTGCCAGCAGTCAACAGGGGGGGATTGGAAACACCATATATTTT.

This clone was recorded a few times. The rearrangement uses TRBV14 and TRBJ1-2; D ambiguous. Trimming pared 4 bases from V and 4 bases from J, leaving 10 bases between. The germline V gene encodes CDR1 SGHDN and CDR2 FVKESK. CDR3 length: 13 amino acids. CDR3 loop: CASSPMTAYGYTF. The CDR3 region has the DNA TGTGCCAGCAGCCCGATGACTGCCTATGGCTACACCTTC. Complete variable domain (other parts from reference TRBV14 and TRBJ1-2): EAGVTQFPSHSVIEKGQTVTLRCDPISGHDNLYWYRRVMGKEIKFLLHFVKESKQDESGMPNNRFLAERTGGTYSTLKVQPAELEDSGVYFCASSPMTAYGYTFGSGTRLTVV.

This clone was counted a few times. This chain links TRBV10-1 with TRBJ2-1; the D gene is possibly TRBD1 (6 bases). The CDR3 is 14 residues long. The germline CDR1 and CDR2 sequences are WNHNN and SYGVQD (reference sequence). V lost 4 bases and J 1 base, leaving 8 bases between the germline ends. Written as DNA, the CDR3 is TGCGCCAGCAGTGCAGGGGATTCCTACAATGAGCAGTTCTTC. Protein sequence: CASSAGDSYNEQFF.

J is TRBJ2-2 and V is TRBV15, with D tentatively TRBD1 (6 bases). CDR1 and CDR2 from the germline V gene are LNHNV and YYDKDF (reference sequence). The CDR3 totals 16 residues. Trimming stripped 0 bases from V and 4 bases from J, with 12 bases between. The CDR3 region is CATSRDLQGPTGELFF. CDR3 in DNA: TGTGCCACCAGCAGAGATTTACAGGGCCCCACCGGGGAGCTGTTTTTT.

The chain carries TRBV5-4 and TRBJ1-2; D not certain. Germline V CDR1 and CDR2: SGHNT, YYREEE (reference sequence). CDR3 size: 13 residues. V lost 0 bases and J 2 bases, leaving 5 bases between the germline ends. CDR3 bases: TGTGCCAGCAGCTTGGGAGGGAACTATGGCTACACCTTC. Residues: CASSLGGNYGYTF.

The chain couples TRBV9 to TRBJ1-1; TRBD1 aligns across 10 bases. Germline trimming cut 3 bases from V and 5 bases from J; bases unmatched to any gene: 7. CDR1 and CDR2 from the germline V gene are SGDLS and YYNGEE. The CDR3 spans 15 residues. This CDR3 is CASSADRGRGTEAFF. Here the CDR3 DNA reads TGTGCCAGCAGCGCCGACAGGGGGCGAGGGACTGAAGCTTTCTTT. Based on the CDR3 plus reference TRBV9 and TRBJ1-1, the full variable domain is DSGVTQTPKHLITATGQRVTLRCSPRSGDLSVYWYQQSLDQGLQFLIQYYNGEERAKGNILERFSAQQFPDLHSELNLSSLELGDSALYFCASSADRGRGTEAFFGQGTRLTVV.

This CDR3 reads CASNGQDTYEQYF. Here the CDR3 DNA reads TGTGCCAGCAACGGACAGGACACCTACGAGCAGTACTTC. The chain joins TRBV2 to TRBJ2-7; 7 nucleotides agree with TRBD1. Germline lookup yields CDR1 SNHLY and CDR2 FYNNEI. J was trimmed by 2 bases and V by 7 bases; bases with no gene match: 5. The CDR3 is 13 residues long. Supplemented by reference TRBV2 and TRBJ2-7, the full variable domain reads EPEVTQTPSHQVTQMGQEVILRCVPISNHLYFYWYRQILGQKVEFLVSFYNNEISEKSEIFDDQFSVERPDGSNFTLKIRSTKLEDSAMYFCASNGQDTYEQYFGPGTRLTVT.

The gene calls are TRBV7-8 and TRBJ1-1; D perhaps matches TRBD1 (5 bases). Germline V gene sequence: CDR1 SGHVS, CDR2 FQNEAQ. With 5 bases removed from V and 9 bases from J, the gap between germline ends came to 16 bases. The CDR3 sequence is 13 residues long. The DNA of the CDR3 is TGTGCCAGCAGCGTAGGGATCGGGGCTCAAGCTTTCTTT. Translated: CASSVGIGAQAFF.

V is TRBV19 and J is TRBJ1-2, with D maybe TRBD1 (5 bases). Germline V gives CDR1 LNHDA, CDR2 SQIVND (reference sequence). CDR3 length: 15 amino acids. V was clipped by 7 bases and J by 8 bases, with 23 bases between them. CDR3: CASTRSGRGIGGYTF. The DNA for the CDR3 is TGTGCCAGTACTCGCTCGGGGAGGGGCATCGGAGGCTACACCTTC.

V usage is TRBV5-6 and J usage is TRBJ2-5; D may be TRBD1 (6 bases). This CDR3 has 14 amino acids. The ends were cut back, 0 bases at V and 4 bases at J, with 10 bases in the middle. CDR1 is SGHDT and CDR2 is YYEEEE in the germline V gene. CDR3 residues: CASSLAGVRETQYF. As DNA, the CDR3 is TGTGCCAGCAGCTTGGCAGGGGTCCGAGAGACCCAGTACTTC.

The V and J genes are TRBV5-1 and TRBJ2-7; 7 positions match TRBD1. V lost 5 bases to trimming and J lost 6 bases; unmatched junction nucleotides: 14. CDR1 and CDR2 from the germline V gene are SGHRS and YFSETQ. There are 15 residues in the CDR3. CDR3 nucleotide sequence: TGCGCCAGCAGACTTGAGGGGGCGGGCGGAGCCGAGCAGTACTTC. The encoded protein is CASRLEGAGGAEQYF.